Listed below are T cell receptor beta chains from one sample, sequenced in a study of blood T cells in healthy people across ages. TCRdb processed the 5' RACE reads anew with MiXCR; each CDR3 protein has one entry. This sample has some 760,000 distinct CDR3 sequences, with 25% found just once. The sample was also linked to a second study, of T cells of mothers and their children.

The specimen sequenced was blood. Every receptor here comes from a boy aged 10-17 years in good health. CDR3s include the opening cysteine and the closing phenylalanine or tryptophan.

J gene: TRBJ2-6
V gene: TRBV2
CDR3 protein: CASTSTGAGANVLTF

J gene: TRBJ2-5
V gene: TRBV4-1
CDR3 protein: CASSQETSGRGVGETQYF

J gene: TRBJ1-2
V gene: TRBV13
CDR3 protein: CASSSRVRRDGYTF

J gene: TRBJ2-1
V gene: TRBV7-9
CDR3 protein: CASSLAKRTNEQFF

J gene: TRBJ2-5
V gene: TRBV5-1
CDR3 protein: CASSLDQASQKTQYF

J gene: TRBJ2-5
V gene: TRBV4-3
CDR3 protein: CASRQEGTRGETQYF

J gene: TRBJ1-1
V gene: TRBV10-3
CDR3 protein: CAIRVGGTENTEAFF

J gene: TRBJ2-7
V gene: TRBV20-1
CDR3 protein: CSAQPQGYYEQYF

J gene: TRBJ2-3
V gene: TRBV2
CDR3 protein: CASLGSPASLDTQYF

J gene: TRBJ1-1
V gene: TRBV27
CDR3 protein: CASSSDLWDTEAFF

J gene: TRBJ2-2
V gene: TRBV6-1
CDR3 protein: CASSFGRVLANTGELFF

J gene: TRBJ2-2
V gene: TRBV28
CDR3 protein: CASRHTANTGELFF

J gene: TRBJ2-5
V gene: TRBV7-9
CDR3 protein: CASSLASGGFQETQYF

J gene: TRBJ1-3
V gene: TRBV11-3
CDR3 protein: CASSPRQGNTIYF

J gene: TRBJ2-7
V gene: TRBV4-1
CDR3 protein: CASSQRDGTYEQYF

J gene: TRBJ2-3
V gene: TRBV28
CDR3 protein: CASRSNTDTQYF

J gene: TRBJ2-7
V gene: TRBV29-1
CDR3 protein: CSVVSGDTYEQYF

J gene: TRBJ2-2
V gene: TRBV27
CDR3 protein: CASSFQRSVGELFF

J gene: TRBJ2-3
V gene: TRBV5-1
CDR3 protein: CASSARLAGNTDTQYF

J gene: TRBJ2-1
V gene: TRBV5-1
CDR3 protein: CASSQGGGLYNEQFF

J gene: TRBJ2-7
V gene: TRBV4-3
CDR3 protein: CASSQDHWGNSYEQYF

J gene: TRBJ2-1
V gene: TRBV7-3
CDR3 protein: CASRPGLAGGRLDVQFF

J gene: TRBJ2-3
V gene: TRBV7-8
CDR3 protein: CASSLWITSTDTQYF

J gene: TRBJ2-7
V gene: TRBV5-1
CDR3 protein: CASSLRQSVSPHEQYF

J gene: TRBJ1-5
V gene: TRBV6-6
CDR3 protein: CASSYETPDQPQHF

J gene: TRBJ2-5
V gene: TRBV28
CDR3 protein: CASGTTVAGDQYF

J gene: NA
V gene: TRBV7-2
CDR3 protein: CASSSRVGDQQFF

J gene: TRBJ2-7
V gene: TRBV20-1
CDR3 protein: CSAWALLAGTYEQYF

J gene: TRBJ2-7
V gene: TRBV11-2
CDR3 protein: CASSRGELAVYEQYF

J gene: TRBJ2-7
V gene: TRBV20-1
CDR3 protein: CSATFSTLSYEQYF

J gene: TRBJ2-3
V gene: TRBV7-6
CDR3 protein: CASSLEADQASTDTQYF

J gene: NA
V gene: TRBV2
CDR3 protein: CASTEQYF

J gene: NA
V gene: TRBV18
CDR3 protein: CASSPSGVPANEQFF

J gene: TRBJ2-7
V gene: TRBV20-1
CDR3 protein: CSASAFRDSYEQYF

J gene: TRBJ1-5
V gene: TRBV12-3/TRBV12-4
CDR3 protein: CASRFGRDQPQHF

J gene: TRBJ2-7
V gene: TRBV21-1
CDR3 protein: CASSKGLNRASYEQYF

J gene: TRBJ2-4
V gene: TRBV4-2
CDR3 protein: CASSLGGDAQRDIQYF

J gene: TRBJ1-2
V gene: TRBV27
CDR3 protein: CASRNYASGHGYTF

J gene: TRBJ1-1
V gene: TRBV6-2/TRBV6-3
CDR3 protein: CASSYKEGEGSFTEAFF

J gene: TRBJ2-1
V gene: TRBV5-1
CDR3 protein: CASSPGQGSNNEQFF

J gene: TRBJ2-5
V gene: TRBV3-1
CDR3 protein: CASSRPGGSLGVETQYF

J gene: TRBJ2-2
V gene: TRBV5-1
CDR3 protein: CASSPRLAGGPQGTGELFF

J gene: TRBJ2-5
V gene: TRBV7-9
CDR3 protein: CASSLGSGQETQYF

J gene: TRBJ2-1
V gene: TRBV5-1
CDR3 protein: CASSLVAAGDNEQFF

J gene: TRBJ2-7
V gene: TRBV6-6
CDR3 protein: CASNKRSYEQYF

J gene: TRBJ1-4
V gene: TRBV6-1
CDR3 protein: CASNTGRDEKLFF

J gene: TRBJ2-1
V gene: TRBV28
CDR3 protein: CASHGGTEYNEQFF

J gene: TRBJ2-1
V gene: TRBV29-1
CDR3 protein: CSVSGLAGGPTSYNEQFF

J gene: TRBJ2-7
V gene: TRBV7-9
CDR3 protein: CASSPKPGQGVVYEQYF

J gene: TRBJ2-3
V gene: TRBV5-1
CDR3 protein: CASSFGADTQYF

J gene: TRBJ1-1
V gene: TRBV7-8
CDR3 protein: CASSTRTGENTEAFF

J gene: TRBJ2-6
V gene: TRBV3-1
CDR3 protein: CASSQDSSGANGLTF

J gene: TRBJ2-5
V gene: TRBV6-2/TRBV6-3
CDR3 protein: CASTATGSGETQYF